The 29 T cell receptor beta chains reported below all come from one sample, sequenced in a study of blood T cell repertoires in COVID-19. The method was immunoSEQ multiplex PCR; TCRdb's version includes in-frame clones alone and lacks a portion of them. The table records about 45,000 clones, about 86% of them present only once. Sequenced sample: peripheral blood. The receptor source for this set is a human donor in a cohort sampled during active COVID-19.

The rearrangement joins TRBV10-3 to TRBJ1-2, with D possibly being TRBD1 (5 bases). CDR1 ENHRY and CDR2 SYGVKD come from the germline V gene. V lost 3 bases and J 8 bases, leaving 13 bases between the germline ends. The CDR3 has 13 residues. The DNA for the CDR3 is TGTGCCATCAGTGAAGCAGGGTCCGCCGGCTACACCTTC. Encoded protein: CAISEAGSAGYTF.

V usage is TRBV2 and J usage is TRBJ2-3; TRBD2 might be the D (5 bases). Germline CDR1 SNHLY, CDR2 FYNNEI. The CDR3 length is 16 residues. Trimming removed 3 bases from V and 4 bases from J, with 17 bases in between. CDR3 DNA sequence: TGTGCCAGCAGTGAGACTCTAGCTTTGTCGTCAGATACGCAGTATTTT. Protein: CASSETLALSSDTQYF.

This sequence joins TRBV18 and TRBJ2-7; 11 bases map to TRBD1. Germline values: CDR1 KGHSH, CDR2 LQKENI. This CDR3 spans 13 amino acids. Germline trimming cut 4 bases from V and 5 bases from J; bases unmatched to any gene: 1. The CDR3, as DNA: TGTGCCAGCTCACTGGGACAGGGGGACGAGCAGTACGTC. Protein sequence: CASSLGQGDEQYV.

V and J are TRBV5-1 and TRBJ2-1; TRBD1 aligns across 8 bases. Germline CDR1 reads SGHRS; CDR2 reads YFSETQ. The CDR3 is made up of 18 amino acids. The trim removed 5 bases at V and 6 bases at J, leaving 19 bases unmatched. The CDR3 coding sequence is TGCGCCAGCAGAGATGACAGGGGCTTACAAGGGGTAGGCAATGAGCAGTTCTTC. Residues: CASRDDRGLQGVGNEQFF.

The genes are TRBV27 and TRBJ1-1; weak D call: TRBD1 (6 bases). V lost 3 bases, J lost 5 bases, and 10 bases lay in between. The CDR3 is made up of 13 amino acids. Germline V gene data show CDR1 as MNHEY and CDR2 as SMNVEV (reference sequence). The CDR3 protein is CASSFSRGTEAFF. CDR3 nucleotide sequence: TGTGCCAGCAGTTTCTCAAGGGGGACTGAAGCTTTCTTT.

The count of this clone is one. CDR3 nucleotide sequence: TGCAGCGTCGACGCCGGGACAGGGGATTATACCATATATTTT. Translation: CSVDAGTGDYTIYF. The rearrangement links TRBV29-1 to TRBJ1-3; 10 nucleotides align to TRBD1. J gave up 10 bases and V 6 bases, and 12 bases lay outside the gene matches. This CDR3 has 14 amino acids. Germline loops: CDR1 SQVTM, CDR2 ANQGSEA.

This sequence joins TRBV19 and TRBJ2-7; TRBD1 agrees at 9 bases. This CDR3 spans 15 amino acids. V shed 5 bases, J shed 0 bases, and the junction held 5 bases outside the gene matches. Germline CDR1 reads LNHDA; CDR2 reads SQIVND (reference sequence). CDR3 loop: CASSSGTGSSYEQYF. Written as DNA, the CDR3 is TGTGCCAGTAGTTCCGGGACAGGGAGCTCCTACGAGCAGTACTTC.

The V call is TRBV10-3, the J call TRBJ2-5; TRBD2 matches at 14 bases. The V segment lost 10 bases and the J segment 3 bases; nucleotides outside the gene matches: 4. Germline CDR1 is ENHRY and CDR2 is SYGVKD. The CDR3 loop spans 14 amino acids. The CDR3 region has the DNA TGTGCCACTTCGGGACTAGCGGGGGAAGAGACCCAGTACTTC. Translation gives CATSGLAGEETQYF.

The rearrangement links TRBV6-2 or TRBV6-3 to TRBJ2-3; 9 bases fit TRBD2. Trimming at V came to 2 bases and at J to 0 bases, leaving 3 bases not matched to a gene. Germline V lookup: CDR1 MNHEY, CDR2 SVGEGT. CDR3 length: 16 amino acids. In nucleotides, the CDR3 is TGTGCCAGCAGTTACGGGCTAGCGGGGAGCACAGATACGCAGTATTTT. Translation gives CASSYGLAGSTDTQYF.

This chain links TRBV7-8 with TRBJ2-7; no definite D call. V lost 3 bases and J lost 6, with 9 bases in between. This CDR3 has 12 residues. Germline values: CDR1 SGHVS, CDR2 FQNEAQ. CDR3 nucleotide sequence: TGTGCCAGCAGCTTCCCAGGCATCGAGCAGTACGTC. Encoded protein: CASSFPGIEQYV.

The chain recombines TRBV5-7 with TRBJ2-2; tentatively, D is TRBD1 (6 bases). TRBV5-7 is sorted into the ORF group, with uncertain function. The CDR3 sequence is 15 residues long. V lost 1 base to trimming and J lost 4 bases, with 11 bases between them. CDR3 DNA sequence: TGTGCCAGCAGCTTGCAGGGGCCGAGCACCGGGGAGCTGTTTTTT. Protein product: CASSLQGPSTGELFF.

As DNA, the CDR3 is TGTGCCAGCAGCGTAGACAGGGGGTTCTCTGGAAACACCATATATTTT. It is translated as CASSVDRGFSGNTIYF. The chain links TRBV9 to TRBJ1-3; 8 bases agree with TRBD1. Germline V gene sequence: CDR1 SGDLS, CDR2 YYNGEE. The CDR3 has 16 amino acids. V dropped 0 bases and J dropped 0; count of bases not matched to a gene: 2.

The chain has TRBV2 and TRBJ2-7, with a possible D match to TRBD1 (5 bases). Deletions cut 10 bases from V and 0 bases from J, with 13 bases between. CDR3 size: 13 residues. Germline V gene sequence: CDR1 SNHLY, CDR2 FYNNEI. The CDR3 spells CATTQDISYEQYV. For the CDR3, the DNA is TGTGCCACCACACAGGATATCTCCTACGAGCAGTACGTC.

The chain uses TRBV27 and TRBJ1-1; D uncertain. CDR1 MNHEY and CDR2 SMNVEV come from the germline V gene (reference sequence). This CDR3 contains 13 residues. Deletions cut 6 bases from V and 1 base from J, with 9 bases between. CDR3 nucleotide sequence: TGTGCCAGCAGCGTATCGGGGAACACTGAAGCTTTCTTT. Protein product: CASSVSGNTEAFF.

V usage is TRBV9 and J usage is TRBJ1-2, with a tentative D call TRBD1 (5 bases). This CDR3 has 13 amino acids. V lost 0 bases to trimming and J lost 4 bases, with 7 bases between them. CDR1 SGDLS and CDR2 YYNGEE come from the germline V gene. Here the CDR3 reads CASSVGTPYGYTF. CDR3 sequence (DNA): TGTGCCAGCAGCGTAGGGACACCCTATGGCTACACCTTC.

The rearrangement links TRBV19 to TRBJ1-2; 9 bases fit TRBD1. Germline CDR1 is LNHDA and CDR2 is SQIVND (reference sequence). The trim removed 8 bases at V and 4 bases at J, leaving 5 bases unmatched. The CDR3 contains 13 residues. The CDR3 here is CASWDRVIYGYTF. CDR3 nucleotides: TGTGCCAGTTGGGACAGGGTAATCTATGGCTACACCTTC.

This chain uses TRBV5-4 with TRBJ1-4; D may be TRBD1 (5 bases). The CDR3 has 15 residues. Germline assignment: CDR1 SGHNT and CDR2 YYREEE (reference sequence). V lost 0 bases and J 5 bases, leaving 11 bases between the germline ends. The CDR3 DNA reads as TGTGCCAGCAGCTTGGTGGAGGGGCGAAATGAAAAACTGTTTTTT. Its protein product is CASSLVEGRNEKLFF.

The chain links TRBV7-2 to TRBJ2-5; 8 bases match TRBD1. Germline V gives CDR1 SGHTA, CDR2 FQGNSA. CDR3 length: 15 amino acids. V was clipped by 3 bases and J by 4 bases; unmatched bases: 7. CDR3 in amino acids: CASSFIQGARETQYF. CDR3 DNA: TGTGCCAGCAGCTTCATCCAGGGGGCGCGAGAGACCCAGTACTTC.

The V and J genes are TRBV5-5 and TRBJ2-3, with 15 bases aligning to TRBD2. The trim removed 4 bases at V and 14 bases at J, leaving 14 bases unmatched. CDR1 and CDR2 from the germline V gene are SGHKS and YYEKEE (reference sequence). The CDR3 runs 16 residues. CDR3 DNA sequence: TGTGCCAGCAGCCCCCTTGGGACTAGCGGGGGGTCGGGTGGGTATTTT. Translation: CASSPLGTSGGSGGYF.

V is TRBV28 and J is TRBJ1-1, with 7 bases that match TRBD1. V gave up 2 bases and J gave up 5 bases; unmatched junction bases: 5. CDR1 and CDR2 (germline): MDHEN, SYDVKM. This CDR3 has 14 amino acids. This chain's CDR3 is CASSLLDRSTEAFF. For the CDR3, the DNA is TGTGCCAGCAGTTTACTGGACAGGTCAACTGAAGCTTTCTTT.

This clone came up a few times. The chain has TRBV19 and TRBJ2-1, with D unclear. The V gene's germline CDR1 is LNHDA and CDR2 SQIVND (reference sequence). Deletions cut 6 bases from V and 3 bases from J, with 6 bases between. The CDR3 totals 12 residues. CDR3 bases: TGTGCCAGTAGCCAGGACTACAATGAGCAGTTCTTC. Protein product: CASSQDYNEQFF.

The chain links TRBV5-1 to TRBJ2-5; the match to TRBD1 covers 7 bases. Unmatched junction bases numbered 11, after V lost 4 bases and J lost 5 bases. This CDR3 comprises 15 residues. Per germline, CDR1 SGHRS and CDR2 YFSETQ. This CDR3 is CASSRSSGGRETQYF. For the CDR3, the DNA is TGCGCCAGCAGCCGATCGTCAGGGGGAAGGGAGACCCAGTACTTC.

This chain joins TRBV27 and TRBJ1-6; D is uncertain. This CDR3 contains 13 residues. Trimming took off 6 bases at V and 8 bases at J, with 11 bases between the two ends. Germline V gene data show CDR1 as MNHEY and CDR2 as SMNVEV (reference sequence). The CDR3 reads CASRRKLDSPLHF. DNA of the CDR3: TGTGCCAGCAGACGTAAGCTAGATTCACCCCTCCACTTT.

V and J are TRBV16 and TRBJ1-4; TRBD1 is a possible D gene (6 bases). The V gene's germline CDR1 is KGHSY and CDR2 FQNENV. The V and J ends lost 0 bases and 6 bases respectively, with 11 bases between them. The CDR3 spans 15 residues. This CDR3 is CASSQSGQLDEKLFF. CDR3 coding DNA: TGTGCCAGCAGCCAATCAGGACAGTTAGATGAAAAACTGTTTTTT.

The V call is TRBV5-1, the J call TRBJ2-2, with 9 bases that match TRBD2. The CDR3 runs to 16 residues. Germline values: CDR1 SGHRS, CDR2 YFSETQ. Trimming at V came to 0 bases and at J to 2 bases, leaving 2 bases not matched to a gene. In nucleotides, the CDR3 is TGCGCCAGCAGCTTGGGGACTAGCGTAAACACCGGGGAGCTGTTTTTT. It codes for CASSLGTSVNTGELFF.

The CDR3 region is CASSLHASYEQYF. The CDR3, as DNA: TGTGCCAGCAGCTTACACGCGTCCTACGAGCAGTACTTC. The J gene is TRBJ2-7, the V gene TRBV7-9, with D hard to call. The CDR3 length is 13 residues. Trimming took 2 bases from V and 1 from J, leaving 6 bases between them. Per germline, CDR1 SEHNR and CDR2 FQNEAQ (reference sequence).

The gene calls are TRBV6-2 or TRBV6-3 and TRBJ1-1; possibly TRBD1 for D (6 bases). The CDR3 totals 14 residues. In germline, CDR1 is MNHEY, CDR2 SVGEGT. V gave up 6 bases and J gave up 1 base, with 12 bases separating them. Here the CDR3 DNA reads TGTGCCAGCAGCCCACTACAGGGGAACACTGAAGCTTTCTTT. Its protein is CASSPLQGNTEAFF.

The chain uses TRBV3-1 (or the pseudogene TRBV3-2) and TRBJ1-6, with TRBD1 matching 7 bases. V dropped 4 bases and J dropped 8; count of bases not matched to a gene: 5. The CDR3 covers 14 residues. Germline assignment: CDR1 LGHDT and CDR2 YNNKEL (reference sequence). As DNA, the CDR3 is TGTGCCAGCAGCCCCGACAGGGACCATTCACCCCTCCACTTT. Its protein is CASSPDRDHSPLHF.

The CDR3, as DNA: TGTGCCAGCAGCCAGGACAGTGCTAAAACCCTAAGAATTAATTCACCCCTCCACTTT. Protein product: CASSQDSAKTLRINSPLHF. The J gene is TRBJ1-6, the V gene TRBV4-2; D perhaps matches TRBD1 (6 bases). The CDR3 length is 19 residues. V dropped 3 bases and J dropped 6 bases, with 24 bases sitting between them. CDR1 is LGHNA, CDR2 YNFKEQ, per germline.